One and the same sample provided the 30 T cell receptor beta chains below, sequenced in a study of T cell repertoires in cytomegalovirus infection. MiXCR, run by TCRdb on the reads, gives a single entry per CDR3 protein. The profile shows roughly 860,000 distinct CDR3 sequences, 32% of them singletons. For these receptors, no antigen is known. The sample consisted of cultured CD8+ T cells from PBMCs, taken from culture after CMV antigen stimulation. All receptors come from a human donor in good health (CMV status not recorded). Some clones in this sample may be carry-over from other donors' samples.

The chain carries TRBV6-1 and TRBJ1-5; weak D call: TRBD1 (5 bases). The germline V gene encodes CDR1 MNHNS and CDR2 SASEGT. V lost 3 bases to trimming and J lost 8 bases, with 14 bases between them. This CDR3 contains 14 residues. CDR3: CASSDAGYVEPQHF. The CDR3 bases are TGTGCCAGCAGTGATGCAGGGTACGTTGAGCCCCAGCATTTT.

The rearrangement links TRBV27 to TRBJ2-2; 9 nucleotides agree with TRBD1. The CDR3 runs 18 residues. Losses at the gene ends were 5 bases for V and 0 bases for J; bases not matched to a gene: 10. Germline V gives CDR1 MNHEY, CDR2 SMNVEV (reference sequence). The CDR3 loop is CASSPRTGAYANTGELFF. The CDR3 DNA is TGTGCCAGCAGTCCCCGGACAGGGGCTTACGCGAACACCGGGGAGCTGTTTTTT.

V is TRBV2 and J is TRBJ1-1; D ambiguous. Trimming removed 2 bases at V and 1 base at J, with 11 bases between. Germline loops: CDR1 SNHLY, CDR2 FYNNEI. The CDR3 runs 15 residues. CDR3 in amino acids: CASSEWRGKNTEAFF. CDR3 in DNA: TGTGCCAGCAGTGAATGGCGGGGAAAGAACACTGAAGCTTTCTTT.

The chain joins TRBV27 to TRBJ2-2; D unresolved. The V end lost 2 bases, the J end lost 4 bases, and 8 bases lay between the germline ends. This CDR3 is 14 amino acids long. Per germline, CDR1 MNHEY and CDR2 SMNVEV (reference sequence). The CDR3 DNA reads TGTGCCAGCAGTTTACTGGGATCCACCGGGGAGCTGTTTTTT. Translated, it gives CASSLLGSTGELFF.

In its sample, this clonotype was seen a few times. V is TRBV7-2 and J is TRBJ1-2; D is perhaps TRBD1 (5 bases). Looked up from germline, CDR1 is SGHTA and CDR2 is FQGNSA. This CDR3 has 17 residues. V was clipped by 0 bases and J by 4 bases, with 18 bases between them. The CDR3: CASSLALQDVVFYGYTF. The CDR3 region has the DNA TGTGCCAGCAGCTTAGCCCTACAGGACGTCGTCTTCTATGGCTACACCTTC.

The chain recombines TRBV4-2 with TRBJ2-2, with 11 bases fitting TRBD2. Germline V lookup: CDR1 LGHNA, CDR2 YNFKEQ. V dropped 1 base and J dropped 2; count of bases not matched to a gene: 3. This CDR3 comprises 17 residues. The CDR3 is CASSQGLAGGNTGELFF. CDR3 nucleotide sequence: TGTGCCAGCAGCCAAGGTCTAGCGGGGGGTAACACCGGGGAGCTGTTTTTT.

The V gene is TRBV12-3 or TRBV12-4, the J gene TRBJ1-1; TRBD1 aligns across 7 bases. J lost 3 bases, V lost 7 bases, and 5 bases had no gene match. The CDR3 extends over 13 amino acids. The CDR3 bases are TGTGCCAGCATTGCAGGGGGAGACACTGAAGCTTTCTTT. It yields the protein CASIAGGDTEAFF.

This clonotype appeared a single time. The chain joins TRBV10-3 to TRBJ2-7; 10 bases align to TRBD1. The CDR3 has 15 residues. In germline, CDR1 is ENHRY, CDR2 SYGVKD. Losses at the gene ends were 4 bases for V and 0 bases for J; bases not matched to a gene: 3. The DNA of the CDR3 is TGTGCCATCAGTGGGGGACAGGGGTTCTCCTACGAGCAGTACTTC. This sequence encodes CAISGGQGFSYEQYF.

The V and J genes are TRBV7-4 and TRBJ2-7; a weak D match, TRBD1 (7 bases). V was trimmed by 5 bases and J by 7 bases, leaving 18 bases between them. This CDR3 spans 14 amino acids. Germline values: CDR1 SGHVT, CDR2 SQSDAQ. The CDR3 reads CASSPRDSGWEQYF. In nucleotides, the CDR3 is TGTGCCAGCAGCCCGCGGGACAGCGGCTGGGAGCAGTACTTC.

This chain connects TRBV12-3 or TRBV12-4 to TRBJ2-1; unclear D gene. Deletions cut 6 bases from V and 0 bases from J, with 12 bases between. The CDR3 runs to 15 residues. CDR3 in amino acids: CASRKASSSYNEQFF. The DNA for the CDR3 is TGTGCCAGCAGAAAGGCGTCTAGCTCCTACAATGAGCAGTTCTTC.

The CDR3 spells CARPGGTGELFF. CDR3 bases: TGTGCCAGGCCGGGGGGTACCGGGGAGCTGTTTTTT. The chain is built from TRBV2 and TRBJ2-2; 7 nucleotides match TRBD2. Germline CDR1 SNHLY, CDR2 FYNNEI. With 9 bases clipped from V and 5 bases from J, the junction kept 3 bases outside the gene matches. This CDR3 has 12 residues.

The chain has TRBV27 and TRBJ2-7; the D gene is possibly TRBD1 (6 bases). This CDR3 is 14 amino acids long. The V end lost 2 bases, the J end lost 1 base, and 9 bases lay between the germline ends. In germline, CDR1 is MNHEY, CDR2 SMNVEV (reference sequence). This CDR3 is CASSLTRGSYEQYV. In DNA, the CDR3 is TGTGCCAGCAGTTTAACCAGGGGTTCCTACGAGCAGTACGTC.

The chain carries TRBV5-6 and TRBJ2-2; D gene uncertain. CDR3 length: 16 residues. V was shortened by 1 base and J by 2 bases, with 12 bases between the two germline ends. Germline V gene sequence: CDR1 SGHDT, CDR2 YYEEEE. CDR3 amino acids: CASSLIVLVNTGELFF. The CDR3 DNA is TGTGCCAGCAGCTTGATCGTTCTGGTAAACACCGGGGAGCTGTTTTTT.

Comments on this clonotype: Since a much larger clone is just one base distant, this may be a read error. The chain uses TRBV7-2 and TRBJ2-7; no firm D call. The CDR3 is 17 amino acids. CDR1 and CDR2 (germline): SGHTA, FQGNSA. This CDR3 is CACSLSYNGPITYEQYF. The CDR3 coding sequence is TGTGCCTGCAGCTTATCGTATAACGGGCCGATTACCTACGAGCAGTACTTC. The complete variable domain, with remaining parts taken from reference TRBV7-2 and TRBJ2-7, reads GAGVSQSPSNKVTEKGKDVELRCDPISGHTALYWYRQSLGQGLEFLIYFQGNSAPDKSGLPSDRFSAERTGGSVSTLTIQRTQQEDSAVYLCACSLSYNGPITYEQYFGPGTRLTVT.

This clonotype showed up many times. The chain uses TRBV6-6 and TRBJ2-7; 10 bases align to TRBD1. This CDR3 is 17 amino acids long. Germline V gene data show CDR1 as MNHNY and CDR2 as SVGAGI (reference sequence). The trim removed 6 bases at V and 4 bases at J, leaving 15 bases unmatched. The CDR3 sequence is CASRPGTGDPGWYEQYV. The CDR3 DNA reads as TGTGCCAGCAGACCCGGGACAGGGGATCCGGGGTGGTACGAGCAGTACGTC.

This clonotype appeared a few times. The CDR3 region is CATRWGADGYTF. CDR3 in DNA: TGTGCCACCAGGTGGGGGGCAGATGGCTACACCTTC. This rearrangement joins TRBV25-1 to TRBJ1-2, with D possibly being TRBD1 (6 bases). CDR3 length equals 12 residues. V was cut by 10 bases and J by 6 bases, with 15 bases left in between. The germline gives CDR1 MGHDK, CDR2 SYGVNS.

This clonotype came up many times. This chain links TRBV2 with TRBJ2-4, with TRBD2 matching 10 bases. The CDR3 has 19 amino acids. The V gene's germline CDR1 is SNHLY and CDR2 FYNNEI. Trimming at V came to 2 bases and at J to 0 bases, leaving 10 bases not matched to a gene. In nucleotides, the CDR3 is TGTGCCAGCAGTGAACTAGCGGGGGTCACCGACATAGCCAAAAACATTCAGTACTTC. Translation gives CASSELAGVTDIAKNIQYF.

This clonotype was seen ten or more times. CDR3 DNA: TGTGCCAGCACTTTGGGGGTAGCGCCACAAGAGACCCAGTACTTC. Its protein product is CASTLGVAPQETQYF. The chain joins TRBV7-2 to TRBJ2-5; the D gene could be TRBD1 or TRBD2 (5 bases each). The CDR3 is 15 amino acids. V lost 7 bases and J lost 2, with 17 bases in between. In germline, CDR1 is SGHTA, CDR2 FQGNSA.

The CDR3 is CASSLAGGSTQYF. CDR3 sequence (DNA): TGTGCCAGCAGCTTGGCCGGTGGAAGTACCCAGTACTTC. The chain has TRBV5-5 and TRBJ2-5; D gene uncertain. Germline V gene lookup returns CDR1 SGHKS and CDR2 YYEKEE (reference sequence). This CDR3 has 13 amino acids. V was cut by 0 bases and J by 8 bases, with 11 bases left in between.

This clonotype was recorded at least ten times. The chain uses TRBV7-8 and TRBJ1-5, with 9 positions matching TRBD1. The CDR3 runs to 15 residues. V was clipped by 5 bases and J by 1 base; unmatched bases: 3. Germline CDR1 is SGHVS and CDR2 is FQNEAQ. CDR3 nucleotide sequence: TGTGCCAGCAGCCCAGGACAGGGGAGCAATCAGCCCCAGCATTTT. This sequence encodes CASSPGQGSNQPQHF.

CDR3 nucleotides: TGTGCCAGCAGCTTGATCCCCCACGAGCAGTACGTC. It translates to CASSLIPHEQYV. The rearrangement links TRBV5-6 to TRBJ2-7; D gene ambiguous. This CDR3 spans 12 amino acids. Trimming left V 1 base short and J 5 bases short, with 7 bases between. Germline V CDR1 and CDR2: SGHDT, YYEEEE.

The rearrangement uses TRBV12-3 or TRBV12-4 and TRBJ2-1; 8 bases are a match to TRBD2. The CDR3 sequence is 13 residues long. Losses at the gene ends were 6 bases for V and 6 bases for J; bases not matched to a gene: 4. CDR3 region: CASSRGGSNEQFF. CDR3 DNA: TGTGCCAGCAGCCGGGGGGGGTCCAATGAGCAGTTCTTC.

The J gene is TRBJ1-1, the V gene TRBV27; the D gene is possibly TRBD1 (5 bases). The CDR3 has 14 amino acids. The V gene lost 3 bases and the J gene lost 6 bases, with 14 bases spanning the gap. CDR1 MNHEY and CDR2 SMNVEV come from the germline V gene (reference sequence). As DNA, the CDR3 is TGTGCCAGCAGTTTTCTTGGGGCGCTCGCTGAAGCTTTCTTT. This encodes CASSFLGALAEAFF.

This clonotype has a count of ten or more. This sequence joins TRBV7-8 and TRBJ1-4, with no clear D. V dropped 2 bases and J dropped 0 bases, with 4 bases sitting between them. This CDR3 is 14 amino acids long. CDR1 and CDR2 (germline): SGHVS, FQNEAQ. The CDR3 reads CASSLLATNEKLFF. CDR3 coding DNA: TGTGCCAGCAGCTTACTGGCAACTAATGAAAAACTGTTTTTT.

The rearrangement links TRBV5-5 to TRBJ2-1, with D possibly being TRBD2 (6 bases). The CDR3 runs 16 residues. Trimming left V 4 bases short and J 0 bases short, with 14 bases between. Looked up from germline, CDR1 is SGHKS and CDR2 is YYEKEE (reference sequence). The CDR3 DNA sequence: TGTGCCAGCAGCCGGGACTCCGGGAGCTCCTACAATGAGCAGTTCTTC. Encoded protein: CASSRDSGSSYNEQFF. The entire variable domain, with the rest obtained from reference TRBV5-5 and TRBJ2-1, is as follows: DAGVTQSPTHLIKTRGQQVTLRCSPISGHKSVSWYQQVLGQGPQFIFQYYEKEERGRGNFPDRFSARQFPNYSSELNVNALLLGDSALYLCASSRDSGSSYNEQFFGPGTRLTVL.

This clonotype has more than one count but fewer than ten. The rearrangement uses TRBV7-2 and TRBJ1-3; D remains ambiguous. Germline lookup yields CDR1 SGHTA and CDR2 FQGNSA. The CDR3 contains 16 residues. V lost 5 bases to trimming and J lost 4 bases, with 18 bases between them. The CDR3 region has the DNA TGTGCCAGCAGCCCCTACCGTTCCGGGGAGGGAAACACCATATATTTT. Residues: CASSPYRSGEGNTIYF.

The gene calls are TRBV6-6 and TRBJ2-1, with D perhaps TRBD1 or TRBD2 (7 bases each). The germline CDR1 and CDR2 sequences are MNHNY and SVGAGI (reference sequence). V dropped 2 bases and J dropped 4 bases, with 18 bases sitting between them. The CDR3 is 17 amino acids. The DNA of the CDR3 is TGTGCCAGCAGTTACCCCCCCAGGGGGGGGGTATACAATGAGCAGTTCTTC. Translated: CASSYPPRGGVYNEQFF.

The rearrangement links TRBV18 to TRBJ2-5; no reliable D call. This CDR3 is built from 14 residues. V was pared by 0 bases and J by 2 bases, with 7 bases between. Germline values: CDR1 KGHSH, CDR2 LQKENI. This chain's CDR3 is CASSPPRAQETQYF. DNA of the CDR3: TGTGCCAGCTCACCACCCCGGGCACAAGAGACCCAGTACTTC. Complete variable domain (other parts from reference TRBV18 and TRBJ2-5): NAGVMQNPRHLVRRRGQEARLRCSPMKGHSHVYWYRQLPEEGLKFMVYLQKENIIDESGMPKERFSAEFPKEGPSILRIQQVVRGDSAAYFCASSPPRAQETQYFGPGTRLLVL.

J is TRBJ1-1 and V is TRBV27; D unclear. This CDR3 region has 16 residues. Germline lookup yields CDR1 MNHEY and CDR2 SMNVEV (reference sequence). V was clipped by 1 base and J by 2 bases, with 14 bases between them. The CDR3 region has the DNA TGTGCCAGCAGTTTATATGGCGGTACGGCCAACACTGAAGCTTTCTTT. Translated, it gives CASSLYGGTANTEAFF.

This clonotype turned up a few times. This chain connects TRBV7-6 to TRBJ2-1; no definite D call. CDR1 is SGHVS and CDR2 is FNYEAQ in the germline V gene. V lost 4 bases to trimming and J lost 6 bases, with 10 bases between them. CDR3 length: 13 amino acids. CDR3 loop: CASSSFRANEQFF. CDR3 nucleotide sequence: TGTGCCAGCAGCTCCTTCCGCGCCAATGAGCAGTTCTTC. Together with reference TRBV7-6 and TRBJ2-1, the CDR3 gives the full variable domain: GAGVSQSPRYKVTKRGQDVALRCDPISGHVSLYWYRQALGQGPEFLTYFNYEAQQDKSGLPNDRFSAERPEGSISTLTIQRTEQRDSAMYRCASSSFRANEQFFGPGTRLTVL.